These 18 T cell receptor beta chains share one sample of origin, sequenced in a study of control samples from healthy donors and cancer patients. Sequencing used immunoSEQ multiplex PCR; TCRdb keeps in-frame clones, though not all of them. Of 100,000 to 150,000 clones in the sample, about 88% were seen once. Source material: blood. The receptors were gathered from a young man in good health.

This chain links TRBV9 with TRBJ1-1; 7 positions match TRBD1. The CDR3 covers 13 residues. The ends lost 0 bases at V and 4 bases at J; junction bases unmatched: 0. Germline V gives CDR1 SGDLS, CDR2 YYNGEE. This chain's CDR3 is CASSVGQGTEAFF. CDR3 bases: TGTGCCAGCAGCGTAGGACAGGGCACTGAAGCTTTCTTT.

The rearrangement links TRBV10-1 to TRBJ1-1, with 7 bases matching TRBD1. The CDR3 is made up of 13 amino acids. In germline, CDR1 is WNHNN, CDR2 SYGVQD (reference sequence). The V gene end was trimmed by 8 bases and the J gene end by 0 bases; junction bases not matched to a gene: 3. Written as DNA, the CDR3 is TGCGCCAGCTCGGGACAGATGAACACTGAAGCTTTCTTT. It codes for CASSGQMNTEAFF.

This chain joins TRBV7-9 and TRBJ1-2; 7 nucleotides align to TRBD1. The CDR3 has 13 residues. The junction had 6 bases not matched to a gene; V was cut back by 3 bases and J by 8 bases. In germline, CDR1 is SEHNR, CDR2 FQNEAQ (reference sequence). Written as DNA, the CDR3 is TGTGCCAGCAGCTTTCAGACAGGGTGGGGCTACACCTTC. Amino acids: CASSFQTGWGYTF.

This chain joins TRBV24-1 and TRBJ2-2, with D possibly TRBD1 on 6 matching bases. The germline V gene encodes CDR1 KGHDR and CDR2 SFDVKD. The CDR3 has 15 residues. Trimming removed 3 bases at V and 5 bases at J, with 12 bases between. In DNA form, the CDR3 reads TGTGCCACCAGTGATAGCGGCAGGGGAACCGGGGAGCTGTTTTTT. This translates into CATSDSGRGTGELFF.

J is TRBJ1-5 and V is TRBV27; TRBD1 matches at 7 bases. The CDR3 loop spans 15 amino acids. Per the germline V gene, CDR1 is MNHEY and CDR2 is SMNVEV (reference sequence). Unmatched junction bases numbered 8, after V lost 4 bases and J lost 5 bases. CDR3 residues: CASSWNRGPDQPQHF. Here the CDR3 DNA reads TGTGCCAGCAGTTGGAATAGGGGGCCAGATCAGCCCCAGCATTTT.

The chain combines TRBV5-1 with TRBJ1-2; the match to TRBD1 covers 8 bases. Germline V gene sequence: CDR1 SGHRS, CDR2 YFSETQ. This CDR3 spans 14 amino acids. Unmatched junction bases numbered 10, after V lost 4 bases and J lost 8 bases. The CDR3 region is CASSIRGQGEGYTF. The CDR3 DNA reads TGCGCCAGCAGCATTCGTGGACAGGGCGAAGGCTACACCTTC.

The chain has TRBV6-2 or TRBV6-3 and TRBJ1-2; 10 positions match TRBD1. The CDR3 extends over 16 amino acids. V was clipped by 6 bases and J by 5 bases; unmatched bases: 12. CDR1 is MNHEY, CDR2 SVGEGT, per germline. DNA for the CDR3: TGTGCCAGCAGCAGGGACAGGGGTTTGATTCGGTATGGCTACACCTTC. Amino acid sequence: CASSRDRGLIRYGYTF.

This clone was detected once. V and J are TRBV27 and TRBJ2-1; 8 bases fit TRBD2. The length of the CDR3 is 20 residues. Germline assignment: CDR1 MNHEY and CDR2 SMNVEV (reference sequence). The junction had 24 bases not matched to a gene; V was cut back by 3 bases and J by 8 bases. Here the CDR3 DNA reads TGTGCCAGCAGTTTTAGGTGGCGGGAGGAAATTCCATACAATTTAGATGAGCAGTTCTTC. This translates into CASSFRWREEIPYNLDEQFF.

This clone occurred a few times. V gene TRBV6-5 combines with J gene TRBJ1-3; possible D gene TRBD1, 5 bases. Trimming left V 5 bases short and J 4 bases short, with 12 bases between. The CDR3 totals 14 residues. Germline CDR1 reads MNHEY; CDR2 reads SVGAGI. The CDR3 nucleotides read TGTGCCAGCAGTCTCCAGGGCGGGGGAAACACCATATATTTT. Residues: CASSLQGGGNTIYF.

The genes are TRBV6-5 and TRBJ1-1, with TRBD1 matching over 8 bases. This CDR3 has 16 amino acids. V lost 2 bases, J lost 1 base, and 6 bases stayed unmatched. Germline values: CDR1 MNHEY, CDR2 SVGAGI. The CDR3 sequence: CASSYGRGRGNTEAFF. CDR3 DNA: TGTGCCAGCAGTTACGGCAGGGGGCGCGGGAACACTGAAGCTTTCTTT.

The chain links TRBV6-2 or TRBV6-3 to TRBJ1-5, with D hard to call. The ends were cut back, 0 bases at V and 6 bases at J, with 12 bases in the middle. Germline CDR1 reads MNHEY; CDR2 reads SVGEGT. This CDR3 has 15 amino acids. The CDR3 DNA follows: TGTGCCAGCAGTTACTCCGTGGGAATCGGTCAGCCCCAGCATTTT. Translation: CASSYSVGIGQPQHF.

The CDR3 region is CASSRRGLGRPYEQYF. CDR3 sequence (DNA): TGTGCCAGCAGCCGCAGGGGCCTCGGGCGGCCCTACGAGCAGTACTTC. The genes are TRBV5-6 and TRBJ2-7; a possible D gene is TRBD1 (6 bases). The germline CDR1 and CDR2 sequences are SGHDT and YYEEEE. The CDR3 runs 16 residues. V dropped 4 bases and J dropped 2 bases, with 19 bases sitting between them.

V usage is TRBV30 and J usage is TRBJ1-1, with a possible D match to TRBD1 (5 bases). The CDR3 totals 13 residues. V was cut by 4 bases and J by 2 bases, with 11 bases left in between. The V gene's germline CDR1 is GTSNPN and CDR2 SVGIG (reference sequence). The CDR3, as DNA: TGTGCCTGGACTCCCGACAGCAACACTGAAGCTTTCTTT. Its translation: CAWTPDSNTEAFF.

The chain joins TRBV18 to TRBJ2-3; D is ambiguous. Trimming shortened V by 5 bases and J by 0 bases, and 6 bases separated the two germline ends. Germline V gives CDR1 KGHSH, CDR2 LQKENI. The CDR3 contains 13 residues. The CDR3 coding sequence is TGTGCCAGCTCATTGGACAGCACAGATACGCAGTATTTT. Encoded protein: CASSLDSTDTQYF. Full variable domain (outside the CDR3, taken from reference TRBV18 and TRBJ2-3): NAGVMQNPRHLVRRRGQEARLRCSPMKGHSHVYWYRQLPEEGLKFMVYLQKENIIDESGMPKERFSAEFPKEGPSILRIQQVVRGDSAAYFCASSLDSTDTQYFGPGTRLTVL.

This clone is medium-sized (0.01 to 0.1%) by share. The chain uses TRBV6-5 and TRBJ2-1, with D tentatively TRBD2 (6 bases). Germline CDR1 and CDR2: MNHEY and SVGAGI. V dropped 4 bases and J dropped 6 bases, with 13 bases sitting between them. The CDR3 totals 14 residues. CDR3 region: CASSSGDGGNEQFF. The DNA of the CDR3 is TGTGCCAGCAGTTCCGGGGACGGGGGCAATGAGCAGTTCTTC.

This clone was seen only a few times. The chain employs TRBV18 and TRBJ1-3; D perhaps matches TRBD1 (5 bases). Per the germline V gene, CDR1 is KGHSH and CDR2 is LQKENI. The CDR3 is made up of 19 amino acids. V gave up 1 base and J gave up 0 bases, with 19 bases separating them. Here the CDR3 DNA reads TGTGCCAGCTCACCACGTCGCCTCAGGGACGGCCTCTCTGGAAACACCATATATTTT. This codes for CASSPRRLRDGLSGNTIYF.

The gene calls are TRBV14 and TRBJ1-1, with no clear D. Trimming took 2 bases from V and 0 from J, leaving 4 bases between them. The germline CDR1 and CDR2 sequences are SGHDN and FVKESK. CDR3 size: 13 residues. The CDR3 DNA follows: TGTGCCAGCAGCCAACAGATGAACACTGAAGCTTTCTTT. This codes for CASSQQMNTEAFF.

This chain joins TRBV4-3 and TRBJ1-1, with D possibly matching TRBD1 (6 bases). Trimming took off 1 base at V and 5 bases at J, with 11 bases between the two ends. The CDR3 has 14 amino acids. From germline, CDR1 is LGHNA and CDR2 YSLEER. The CDR3 sequence is CASSQGQAGTEAFF. In DNA form, the CDR3 reads TGCGCCAGCAGCCAAGGACAGGCGGGGACTGAAGCTTTCTTT.